This TCR beta chain was found in a study of cytomegalovirus exposure and HLA in healthy donors. Study-wide points: Accounts indicate the classifier identified cytomegalovirus status with strong specificity and sensitivity.

As to this clone: Its cognate antigen is unknown.

In the PCR, 60 Vbeta and 13 Jbeta primers were used. Assay used: immunoSEQ multiplex PCR; TCRdb lists only in-frame clones, some missing. The sample lists 150,000 to 200,000 clones; about four fifths were seen once. Specimen: PBMCs. This TCR came from a boy aged 2 to 9 in good health and CMV-seronegative.

Here the CDR3 DNA reads TGTGCCAGCAGCTTTGCGGGGCCCACAGATACGCAGTATTTT. This gives the protein CASSFAGPTDTQYF. The chain carries TRBV7-9 and TRBJ2-3; D possibly corresponds to TRBD2 (6 bases). The germline CDR1 and CDR2 sequences are SEHNR and FQNEAQ (reference sequence). Trimming took off 3 bases at V and 2 bases at J, with 9 bases between the two ends. This CDR3 region has 14 residues.